The rows below give T cell receptor beta chains drawn from one sample of a study of cytomegalovirus exposure and HLA in healthy donors. Sequenced by immunoSEQ multiplex PCR; TCRdb stores in-frame clones only, minus some. The sample carries fewer than 400,000 clones, 70% to 90% recorded once. Material for sequencing was PBMCs. The receptors were sampled from a woman under 30 in good health and CMV-seronegative. The CDR3 runs from the conserved cysteine through the conserved F or W.

V,J,CDR3
TRBV6-6,TRBJ1-3,CASSYGGFGNTIYF
TRBV19,TRBJ1-1,CASSRTLGHTEAFF
TRBV28,TRBJ2-1,CASSPLASGTSREFF
TRBV7-9,TRBJ2-1,CASSSASGSNEQFF
TRBV6-1,TRBJ1-5,CASNRARDSNQPQHF
TRBV2,TRBJ1-2,CASSEMPVYGYTF
TRBV28,TRBJ2-7,CASSPQDDGLGYEQYF
TRBV27,TRBJ2-1,CASSFTGGNEQFF
TRBV27,TRBJ2-1,CASSSPGGASGRGEQFF
TRBV7-9,TRBJ1-5,CASSLAAGFSNQPQHF
TRBV11-1,TRBJ2-7,CASSRPRQRENYEQYF
TRBV7-2,TRBJ2-2,CASSLDRNTGELFF
TRBV6-1,TRBJ1-2,CASSDEQGADGYTF
TRBV6-4,TRBJ1-1,CASSATQYTEAFF
TRBV6-5,TRBJ1-5,CASSYSSSGGQPQHF
TRBV19,TRBJ1-2,CASSIEGVLGYTF
TRBV9,TRBJ2-3,CASSVTAGASTDTQYF
TRBV11-1,TRBJ2-4,CASSLSPQGQAQYF
TRBV27,TRBJ2-7,CASSFQPPLLAGANEQYF
TRBV13,TRBJ2-5,CASSLGRGETQYF
TRBV5-4,TRBJ2-7,CASSIAVPSYEQYF